A selection of T cell receptor beta chains follows, all from one sample in a study of OX40 agonist ivuxolimab in advanced cancers. Data came from immunoSEQ multiplex PCR; TCRdb stores just in-frame clones and leaves some out. The sample lists around 69,000 clones; roughly nine tenths were seen once. The sequences come from CD4+ or CD8+ T cells sorted from blood, collected in a trial of the OX40 agonist ivuxolimab. The receptors stem from an adult with an advanced solid tumor such as melanoma, head and neck, liver or kidney cancer. CDR3s include the opening cysteine and the closing phenylalanine or tryptophan. D genes are given only for firm matches. Rows may omit the clone size; those that give it use once, few, many or a size class.

cdr3_length d_call j_call clone_size v_call cdr3_nt cdr3_aa
12 TRBD1 TRBJ2-1 . TRBV5-1 TGCGCCAGCAGCTTACAGGGGAATGAGCAGTTCTTC CASSLQGNEQFF
13 . TRBJ2-1 . TRBV7-9 TGTGCCAGCGAGCGAGGGCCCTCCAGTGAGCAGTTCTTC CASERGPSSEQFF
16 . TRBJ2-1 once TRBV4-1 TGCGCCAGCAGCCAATCCTGGGGCTACTCCTACAATGAGCAGTTCTTC CASSQSWGYSYNEQFF
14 TRBD2 TRBJ2-7 . TRBV4-3 TGCGCCAGCAGCCAGGGGGGGACTCTCTACGAGCAGTACTTC CASSQGGTLYEQYF
14 TRBD1 TRBJ2-3 . TRBV15 TGTGCCACCAGGGACAGGAGATTCACAGATACGCAGTATTTT CATRDRRFTDTQYF
19 . TRBJ1-1 once TRBV27 TGTGCCAGCAGTCCGAGGGGGGTTCAAAGCCCTTTCATGAACACTGAAGCTTTCTTT CASSPRGVQSPFMNTEAFF
14 . TRBJ2-3 . TRBV19 TGTGCCAGTAGTATATCGACAGGACGGGATACGCAGTATTTT CASSISTGRDTQYF
14 . TRBJ2-7 few TRBV14 TGTGCCAGCAGCCTTGGGACACCCTGGTACGAGCAGTACTTC CASSLGTPWYEQYF
16 . TRBJ2-5 . TRBV11-2 TGTGCCAGCAGTTACCGGGCCTTTAGATTTAAAGAGACCCAGTACTTC CASSYRAFRFKETQYF
15 . TRBJ1-2 . TRBV10-3 TGTGCCATCACCGACCCCGAGTTAGCTAACTATGGCTACACCTTC CAITDPELANYGYTF
15 . TRBJ2-2 . TRBV10-3 TGTGCCATCAGTGACACCGGGGGCAACACCGGGGAGCTGTTTTTT CAISDTGGNTGELFF
12 . TRBJ2-2 . TRBV11-2 TGTGCCAGCAGCCCTACCACTGAGGAGCTGTTTTTT CASSPTTEELFF
13 . TRBJ2-7 . TRBV5-5 TGTGCCAGCAGCTTGACAAACTTTTACGAGCAGTACTTC CASSLTNFYEQYF
14 . TRBJ1-1 . TRBV5-5 TGTGCCAGCAGCTTGGCCGTGGGGGTGAGTGAAGCTTTCTTT CASSLAVGVSEAFF
15 . TRBJ1-1 . TRBV5-4 TGTGCCAGCAGCTTGGAAACGGGGGATTACACTGAAGCTTTCTTT CASSLETGDYTEAFF
14 . TRBJ2-7 . TRBV6-5 TGTGCCAGCAGTTACTCTATGACACCCTACGAGCAGTACTTC CASSYSMTPYEQYF
11 . TRBJ1-1 once TRBV6-1 TGTGCCAGCTTCTGGGGGAGGGACGCTTTCTTT CASFWGRDAFF
14 . TRBJ2-3 . TRBV5-1 TGCGCCAGCAGCTTCCGTGCTAGCACAGATACGCAGTATTTT CASSFRASTDTQYF
14 . TRBJ1-2 once TRBV30 TGTGCCTGGAGTGGAGGCAGGAGTTACTATGGCTACACCTTC CAWSGGRSYYGYTF
14 . TRBJ2-7 . TRBV27 TGTGCCAGCAGTTTTACTAGCATAGGGTACGAGCAGTACTTC CASSFTSIGYEQYF
16 TRBD1 TRBJ2-7 . TRBV11-2 TGTGCCAGCAGCTTAGAACCGGGACAGGGAAACTACGAGCAGTACTTC CASSLEPGQGNYEQYF
16 TRBD1 TRBJ1-5 . TRBV28 TGTGCCAGCAGTCCTAAGACAGGGTTTAGCAATCAGCCCCAGCATTTT CASSPKTGFSNQPQHF
15 . TRBJ1-3 . TRBV28 TGTGCCAGCAGCTTGGGACTTGACTCTGGAAACACCATATATTTT CASSLGLDSGNTIYF
17 . TRBJ1-2 once TRBV4-1 TGCGCCAGCAGCCAAGAATTCGTCTATGGCGCTAACTATGGCTACACCTTC CASSQEFVYGANYGYTF
12 . TRBJ2-1 . TRBV19 TGTGCCAGTAGTATTTTGGGGAATGAGCAGTTCTTC CASSILGNEQFF
10 TRBD1 TRBJ2-7 few TRBV27 TGTGCCAGCGGACAGGTGGAGCAGTACTTC CASGQVEQYF
15 . TRBJ1-1 once TRBV19 TGTGCCAGTAGTATCGGGCAGGGCGGTTCGTCTGAAGCTTTCTTT CASSIGQGGSSEAFF
15 . TRBJ2-1 . TRBV7-9 TGTGCCAGCAGCCCAGGGGGGGCTATATACAATGAGCAGTTCTTC CASSPGGAIYNEQFF
14 . TRBJ1-2 . TRBV7-2 TGTGCCAGCAGCTCCCAGACAGGTTTATATGGCTACACCTTC CASSSQTGLYGYTF
15 . TRBJ2-2 . TRBV27 TGTGCCAGCAGTTTAATCTTTCATAACACCGGGGAGCTGTTTTTT CASSLIFHNTGELFF
11 . TRBJ2-7 . TRBV5-1 TGCGCCAGCAGCTTGGGTCAGGAGCAGTACTTC CASSLGQEQYF
14 . TRBJ2-5 once TRBV9 TGTGCCAGCAGCGTAGGGCTAGCAGAAGAGACCCAGTACTTC CASSVGLAEETQYF
13 . TRBJ1-2 once TRBV9 TGTGCCAGCAGTGGGACCCAAAGCGGTGGCTACACCTTC CASSGTQSGGYTF
15 TRBD1 TRBJ2-7 . TRBV28 TGTGCCAGCAGCCGAGGGACAGCTAGAATCTACGAGCAGTACTTC CASSRGTARIYEQYF
16 . TRBJ1-2 . TRBV19 TGTGCCAGTAGTATAGATGATTTTTATTTTGGAGATGGCTACACCTTC CASSIDDFYFGDGYTF
14 . TRBJ2-7 . TRBV28 TGTGCCAGCAGTTTATTGGCGGACTCCTACGAGCAGTACTTC CASSLLADSYEQYF
14 TRBD1 TRBJ2-7 . TRBV7-8 TGTGCCAGCAGCGTGGGACAGGGGGCGTACGAGCAGTACTTC CASSVGQGAYEQYF
18 . TRBJ2-1 . TRBV9 TGTGCCAGCAGCGATCAAATTCTGACAAGCGTAGGTAACAATGAGCAGTTCTTC CASSDQILTSVGNNEQFF
12 . TRBJ2-1 . TRBV25-1 TGTTCTTCCTGGGGGGATTCCCATGAGCAGTTCTTC CSSWGDSHEQFF
11 . TRBJ2-7 . TRBV6-5 TGTGCCAGCAGTTACTCGGGCGAGCAGTACTTC CASSYSGEQYF
12 . TRBJ2-1 once TRBV11-3 TGTGCCAGCAGCTTACGAGAGAATGAGCAGTTCTTC CASSLRENEQFF
11 . TRBJ2-3 . TRBV29-1 TGCAGCGTTGACCGGCCAGATACGCAGTATTTT CSVDRPDTQYF
14 . TRBJ2-3 . TRBV4-3 TGCGCCAGCAGCCAAGTACCAATGAGGGATACGCAGTATTTT CASSQVPMRDTQYF
15 TRBD1 TRBJ2-7 . TRBV9 TGTGCCAGCAGCGCCGTCGACAGGGGCACGGACGAGCAGTACTTC CASSAVDRGTDEQYF
15 TRBD1 TRBJ2-1 . TRBV19 TGTGCCAGTAAATATTACGGGACAGGGCCCAATGAGCAGTTCTTC CASKYYGTGPNEQFF
17 TRBD2 TRBJ2-7 . TRBV19 TGTGCCAGTAGTATAGATCTGGTAGCGGGGGGTTTCTACGAGCAGTACTTC CASSIDLVAGGFYEQYF
14 TRBD1 TRBJ2-7 . TRBV7-9 TGTGCCAGCAGCTTTGGGACAGGGGGGGACGAGCAGTACTTC CASSFGTGGDEQYF
15 TRBD1 TRBJ1-1 . TRBV2 TGTGCCAGCAAGACAGGGCAGGGGCAAGTGACTGAAGCTTTCTTT CASKTGQGQVTEAFF
18 . TRBJ1-2 . TRBV9 TGTGCCAGCAGCTACCCAAAAGAGGGGGGGAAGGCTAGCTATGGCTACACCTTC CASSYPKEGGKASYGYTF
15 . TRBJ2-3 once TRBV9 TGTGCCAGCAGCGAGGGGGGGTTTAGCACAGATACGCAGTATTTT CASSEGGFSTDTQYF
15 . TRBJ1-1 . TRBV12-5 TGTGCTAGTGGTTTGACAGGGTCTACGAACACTGAAGCTTTCTTT CASGLTGSTNTEAFF
13 . TRBJ2-5 . TRBV18 TGTGCCAGCTCACCACCGGGACAAGAGACCCAGTACTTC CASSPPGQETQYF
14 . TRBJ1-6 few TRBV2 TGTGCCAGCAGTGAAGAGGACAGCAGGTTCACCCTCCACTTT CASSEEDSRFTLHF
14 TRBD2 TRBJ2-1 . TRBV19 TGTGCCAGTAGTATAGCCGGCCTAGCGGATGAGCAGTTCTTC CASSIAGLADEQFF